The T cell receptor (beta chain) under discussion was sequenced for a study of cytomegalovirus exposure and HLA in healthy donors (dated by TCRdb to about 2017). About the full investigation: An earlier analysis of roughly 500 of the donors reported 250 to 350 Gb of sequence data and about 100 million unique TCR beta sequences from about 179 million T cells. All discovery cohort repertoires had been generated using a single sequencing platform. Donor age, sex, ethnicity and CMV serostatus were compiled alongside the repertoire data. A later genetic analysis took genome-wide SNP genotypes for about 60% of the roughly 670 donors and used that subset as a discovery cohort. Among the roughly 400 genotyped donors, approximately 81% belonged to the genetic ancestry cluster associated with self-reported Caucasian donors. To predict cytomegalovirus infection status, the study combined high-throughput TCR immunosequencing, statistical association of individual TCRs with disease status, and machine learning. In an earlier analysis of roughly 580 of the donors, high-throughput TCR beta sequencing was used to judge whether each TCR beta V gene segment behaved as functional or pseudogenic. A later analysis re-examined previously published TCR beta repertoires from around 670 donors and added high-resolution HLA genotyping to investigate patterns of TCR occurrence. Typing coverage differed by locus: A, B, C, DRB1 and DQB1 were typed in roughly 629-630 donors, DQA1 in approximately 520, DPA1 in some 600, and DPB1 in approximately 450. Both class I and class II loci were covered by HLA typing, at four-digit resolution. Using immunosequencing, the study profiled T cell repertoires from about 650 subjects and related those repertoires to cytomegalovirus serostatus. The study aimed to test whether signatures of past pathogen exposure could be identified by cataloging public T cell receptors. Besides the first cohort of 550 to 750 subjects, a separate validation cohort made up of over a hundred different subjects was used. The later analysis used no new phenotypic data to find candidate immune exposures, relying instead on TCR beta sequences and their occurrence across donors. Across under 500 genotyped donors of the cohort, an average of roughly 250,000 unique TCR beta nucleotide sequences per donor were sequenced, and approximately 17% of those sequences were non-productive. Four or five DR-DQ haplotypes were handled as single units for association and clustering because linkage in the cohort was strong. About 300 gigabases of sequencing data and around 87 million unique TCR sequences were included in an early release covering about 620 HLA-typed donors.

The cohort comprised some 730 healthy bone marrow donors. At the time of sampling, every cohort member was nominally healthy, though immune exposures that went unrecorded were likely present. The donor tested CMV seropositive, placing the donor among the 310 or so seropositive members of the cohort. A peripheral blood sample was provided by each donor, and peripheral blood mononuclear cells were used for TCR beta sequencing. Genomic DNA was extracted from the blood cell samples with the Qiagen DNeasy Blood Extraction Kit. Library generation was performed with the immunoSEQ multiplex PCR assay. A mixture of 60 forward primers for TCR Vbeta segments and 13 reverse primers for TCR Jbeta segments was used in the multiplex PCR. A multiplex PCR assay on genomic DNA amplified the CDR3 region of rearranged TCR beta genes. The amplified TCR beta libraries were sequenced on the Illumina HiSeq System as 87-base-pair reads. The authors processed their data as follows. A later analysis tallied tens of millions of unique TCR beta chains across the 600 to 700 repertoires, and around 10 million of those chains were shared by two or more donors. Raw reads were error-corrected and collapsed into unique sequences with a nearest-neighbor algorithm that merged closely related sequences to remove PCR and sequencing errors. CDR3 sequences were aligned to IMGT reference sequences to assign V, D and J gene segments. Each retained sequence needed at least a six-nucleotide match to both a V gene segment and a J gene segment. A rearrangement counted as productive if the CDR3 had no stop codons and remained in frame with V and J, and every other rearrangement counted as non-productive. Following IMGT convention, CDR3 was defined as the stretch from the second conserved V-encoded cysteine to the conserved J-encoded phenylalanine. The earlier analysis of about 590 of the donors excluded sequences that lacked an unambiguous match to a single V gene segment. An earlier analysis of approximately 590 of the donors called V segments functional above 56.7% productive rearrangements and segregating when the between-donor standard deviation exceeded 5%. To diagnose cytomegalovirus status from the catalog of TCR beta chain sequences, a statistical classification framework was built. A later analysis assigned V and J genes by comparing TCR nucleotide sequences with IMGT/GENE-DB human TR gene sequences. Using the TCRdist pipeline, a later analysis assigned CDR3 sequences along with most-parsimonious VDJ recombination scenarios. A later analysis defined each TCR beta chain by its CDR3 amino acid sequence plus V-gene family, and excluded reads lacking a unique V-gene family. In a later analysis, 500 to 700 highly shared, low-generation-probability nucleotide sequences were removed to address suspected cross-contamination and a sequencing artifact. In a later analysis, a clonal expansion index for each public chain was calculated from normalized within-repertoire ranks of inferred template counts. A later analysis computed generation probabilities with a VDJ recombination model fitted to out-of-frame rearrangements, and checked the results against IGoR. A later analysis scored TCR-TCR, TCR-HLA and TCR-CMV co-occurrence with hypergeometric tests, applying a repertoire-size bias correction to TCR pairs. False discovery rates were estimated in a later analysis by permuting HLA or CMV assignments 20 times. In a later analysis, co-occurring TCRs were grouped using DBSCAN, and TCRdist sequence similarity was added for clustering within HLA-allele-positive subsets. Repertoires with fewer than 30,000 or more than 120,000 public chains, plus five repertoires with anomalous nucleotide sharing, were excluded from co-occurrence clustering. TCRdb retrieved this table from immuneACCESS and kept in-frame rearrangements only. Not all clones are present; in checked studies, unresolved V genes account for under half, and no reason is known for the remainder. D and trimming were read from the DNA, whereas the V and J calls and clone size are those reported in that table. The sample table lists nearly 80,000 clones, 65% to 85% of them with a count of one. The top ten clones comprise around 22% of the sample.

There are a few counts of this clone. The target of this receptor is not known. No per-base quality is available; no much larger clone lies one base away. Broad study findings and their caveats: In a later analysis, several top co-occurrence clusters were reported to appear linked to parvovirus B19, influenza, CMV and Epstein-Barr virus. CMV serostatus was the only immune exposure information available for the cohort. In a later analysis, HLA-associated TCR beta chains were found to be more clonally expanded and to have lower generation probabilities than equally common non-associated chains. Compared with the roughly 600-donor mean, donors in an Asian-associated ancestry cluster had fewer N-insertions in productive TCRs, according to a later genetic analysis. The 87-base-pair reads could not distinguish some IMGT-functional V segments, including TRBV6-2 and TRBV6-3, so those segments were excluded. Broadly in line with IMGT annotations, most TCR beta V segments showed up in productive rearrangements about 87% or about 30% of the time in an earlier analysis of a few hundred of the donors. The cohort was sequenced for TCR beta chains only, and without alpha or paired-chain data the features that could be detected were limited. Cytomegalovirus status was reported to be diagnosed by the classifier with high specificity and sensitivity in both the original and validation cohorts. In the study, some 160 TCR beta chains were listed as associated with cytomegalovirus. Correlated functional status among segregating V segments might reflect linkage disequilibrium, but an unknown experimental factor could not be ruled out. In vitro tests confirmed that a few of the cytomegalovirus-associated TCR beta chains recognize cytomegalovirus antigens. In a later analysis, 15,000 to 20,000 TCR beta sequences were associated with specific HLA alleles at a false discovery rate of 0.05. In a later genetic analysis, a missense DCLRE1C variant was associated with V-gene and J-gene trimming of TCR beta chains, and the association was replicated in an independent cohort. Most TCR sequences were seen in very few donors, while some public TCRs were found in many individuals. Roughly uniform sequencing depth across donors was assumed in presence/absence analyses, although this assumption may not hold. In a later analysis, most CMV-associated TCR beta chains were found to appear HLA-restricted, with HLA associations seemingly driven largely by CMV exposure. The authors suggested that the approach could potentially be generalized to other disease states and immunological phenotypes. Because HLA typing was missing for some donors at each locus, association tests included only the typed subset. A later analysis found that TCR association rates varied across HLA loci, with DRB1 alleles showing the most associated TCRs and HLA-C alleles the fewest. A cluster of highly shared sequence variants was judged likely to be a technical artifact of the sequencing pipeline. When HLA alleles, especially DR and DQ, strongly co-occurred, attributing TCR associations to individual alleles was difficult. A further reported finding was that TCR beta sequences accurately predicted the HLA-A and HLA-B alleles for most subjects in the first cohort. Because counts were too low, about 15 rarely observed V segments, including chromosome 9 orphons, were left out of the earlier analysis of 500 to 750 of the donors.

The CDR3 spans 14 residues, from the cysteine through the phenylalanine. Left in the record is the CDR3 DNA by itself, 42 bases read in frame from the first base. In the germline V gene, CDR1 corresponds to MNHNS and CDR2 to SASEGT. V is shortened by 6 bases, J by 13 bases, and the region joining them spans 24 bases. The sample consisted of PBMCs. The rearrangement joined TRBV6-1 to TRBJ1-2, with TRBD1 as a weak D call on 6 bases. This TCR came from a woman in her thirties or forties in good health and CMV-seropositive. The base sequence is TGTGCCAGCAGCATACCGGGACAAGCGTCAGGAAGCACCTTC. This sequence encodes CASSIPGQASGSTF.